Here is one TCR beta chain with its context. The antigen is unknown. Sequencing used immunoSEQ multiplex PCR; TCRdb keeps in-frame clones, though not all of them. Of 8,500 to 14,000 clones in the sample, 92% were seen once. The data originate from a study of T cell clonotyping in hematopoietic cell transplantation. Across the study: Recipients' pretransplant samples followed cytoreduction.

The CDR3 runs 16 residues. The V gene's germline CDR1 is GTSNPN and CDR2 SVGIG (reference sequence). With V trimmed by 4 bases and J by 5 bases, 12 bases remained unmatched. Study conclusions and caveats: Pathologically expanded recipient clonotypes increased progressively from day 30 to day 180 as diversity fell.

Time point of the sample: recipient sample about 28 days before transplant, after cytoreduction. Recipients were bled about 28 days pretransplant and at posttransplant days 30, 100, 180. The chain uses TRBV30 and TRBJ2-2; 8 bases fit TRBD2. The source was peripheral blood mononuclear cells, collected before stem cell transplant. This receptor was taken from a woman in her forties with acute myeloid leukemia. Some clones in this sample may be carry-over from other donors' samples. This CDR3 reads CAWKVLTGTRTGELFF. The CDR3 DNA reads TGTGCCTGGAAGGTCTTAACCGGGACTAGGACCGGGGAGCTGTTTTTT. The full variable domain, its missing parts supplied by reference TRBV30 and TRBJ2-2, is SQTIHQWPATLVQPVGSPLSLECTVEGTSNPNLYWYRQAAGRGLQLLFYSVGIGQISSEVPQNLSASRPQDRQFILSSKKLLLSDSGFYLCAWKVLTGTRTGELFFGEGSRLTVL.